Listed below are T cell receptor beta chains from one sample, sequenced in a study of blood T cell repertoires in COVID-19. TCRdb's table, derived via immunoSEQ multiplex PCR, lists solely in-frame clones and lacks some. The table has some 90,000 clones, 80% to 90% seen once; the top ten hold over 7%. Material for sequencing was peripheral blood. The receptors shown here come from a man aged 45 to 65 with acute or convalescent COVID-19. Both conserved end residues are part of each CDR3. Each record gives: clone size, D gene, J gene, V gene, CDR3 DNA, CDR3 protein. A D gene is named only where the DNA matches it firmly. Size tells how often a clone was seen (once, few, many) or the class of an expanded clone, and some rows leave it out.

abundance: NA; d_gene: NA; j_gene: TRBJ1-6; v_gene: TRBV5-4; CDR3nt: TGTGCCAGCAGCTTGCCCGATAATTCACCCCTCCACTTT; CDR3aa: CASSLPDNSPLHF
abundance: once; d_gene: TRBD1; j_gene: TRBJ1-6; v_gene: TRBV6-5; CDR3nt: TGTGCCAGCAGGCGACAGGGAAATTCACCCCTCCACTTT; CDR3aa: CASRRQGNSPLHF
abundance: NA; d_gene: NA; j_gene: TRBJ2-1; v_gene: TRBV10-1; CDR3nt: TGCGCCAGCAGGAAAGACAGTATAATTGAGCAGTTCTTC; CDR3aa: CASRKDSIIEQFF
abundance: NA; d_gene: NA; j_gene: TRBJ1-1; v_gene: TRBV5-4; CDR3nt: TGTGCCAGCAGCTTCGGGCAGAGGGAAACTGAAGCTTTCTTT; CDR3aa: CASSFGQRETEAFF
abundance: NA; d_gene: TRBD1; j_gene: TRBJ1-3; v_gene: TRBV28; CDR3nt: TGTGCCATCACAGGGGCCTCTGGAAACACCATATATTTT; CDR3aa: CAITGASGNTIYF
abundance: NA; d_gene: NA; j_gene: TRBJ2-5; v_gene: TRBV10-3; CDR3nt: TGTGCCATCCAGGCAGGGATAGTAGAGACCCAGTACTTC; CDR3aa: CAIQAGIVETQYF
abundance: NA; d_gene: NA; j_gene: TRBJ1-1; v_gene: TRBV18; CDR3nt: TGTGCCAGCTCACCGCCTGGACAGAACACTGAAGCTTTCTTT; CDR3aa: CASSPPGQNTEAFF
abundance: few; d_gene: NA; j_gene: TRBJ1-1; v_gene: TRBV12-3/TRBV12-4; CDR3nt: TGTGCCAGCAGTTTAGGCAGGGTCACTGAAGCTTTCTTT; CDR3aa: CASSLGRVTEAFF
abundance: NA; d_gene: TRBD2; j_gene: TRBJ2-3; v_gene: TRBV6-5; CDR3nt: TGTGCCAGCAGTTCCCGGCTAGCGGGGAGCACAGATACGCAGTATTTT; CDR3aa: CASSSRLAGSTDTQYF
abundance: once; d_gene: TRBD1; j_gene: TRBJ1-6; v_gene: TRBV15; CDR3nt: TGTGCCACCAGCTCTCCGTGGGACAGGGTTTATAATTCACCCCTCCACTTT; CDR3aa: CATSSPWDRVYNSPLHF
abundance: NA; d_gene: TRBD1; j_gene: TRBJ1-2; v_gene: TRBV5-1; CDR3nt: TGCGCCAGCAGCTTACAGGGGGACTGGCGCTACACCTTC; CDR3aa: CASSLQGDWRYTF
abundance: NA; d_gene: TRBD1; j_gene: TRBJ1-5; v_gene: TRBV5-1; CDR3nt: TGCGCCAGCAGCATCACAGGGGGCAATCAGCCCCAGCATTTT; CDR3aa: CASSITGGNQPQHF
abundance: NA; d_gene: NA; j_gene: TRBJ2-7; v_gene: TRBV19; CDR3nt: TGTGCCAGTAGTATGGCAGGGAGCGGGCGAGAGCAGTACTTC; CDR3aa: CASSMAGSGREQYF
abundance: NA; d_gene: TRBD1; j_gene: TRBJ1-4; v_gene: TRBV4-2; CDR3nt: TGTGCCAGCAGCCAAACCCTCCGGGACAGGGCGGAAAAACTGTTTTTT; CDR3aa: CASSQTLRDRAEKLFF